Shown below are 10 T cell receptor beta chains from a single sample sequenced in a study of blood T cell repertoires in COVID-19. Produced via immunoSEQ multiplex PCR; TCRdb's table is partial and in-frame only. The data show 200,000 to 250,000 clones, more than 70% seen once. Sample: peripheral blood. All receptors come from a woman in her 30s with COVID-19, enrolled during active disease.

Of note for this clone: This sample also contains other DNA sequences that code for the same CDR3. V usage is TRBV2 and J usage is TRBJ1-5; D unclear. Germline V gene lookup returns CDR1 SNHLY and CDR2 FYNNEI. This CDR3 contains 15 residues. V lost 1 base and J lost 0, with 7 bases in between. This chain's CDR3 is CASSEDRGSNQPQHF. In DNA, the CDR3 is TGTGCCAGCAGTGAAGATCGGGGTAGCAATCAGCCCCAGCATTTT.

V is TRBV28 and J is TRBJ1-6, with a possible D match to TRBD1 (6 bases). The V end was cut by 6 bases, the J end by 6 bases, with 12 bases between. The length of the CDR3 is 14 residues. From germline, CDR1 is MDHEN and CDR2 SYDVKM. DNA for the CDR3: TGTGCCAGCAGCGAGGCAGGGGCTAATTCACCCCTCCACTTT. It specifies CASSEAGANSPLHF.

J is TRBJ2-5 and V is TRBV9; 9 nucleotides align to TRBD1. The CDR3 loop spans 15 amino acids. Germline CDR1 is SGDLS and CDR2 is YYNGEE. Losses at the gene ends were 3 bases for V and 2 bases for J; bases not matched to a gene: 5. The CDR3 bases are TGTGCCAGCAGCGGCGGACAGGGGCCACAAGAGACCCAGTACTTC. This translates into CASSGGQGPQETQYF.

This rearrangement joins TRBV5-6 to TRBJ1-2, with D unresolved. Germline V gene sequence: CDR1 SGHDT, CDR2 YYEEEE. CDR3 length equals 15 residues. The V gene lost 2 bases and the J gene lost 2 bases, with 13 bases spanning the gap. Written as DNA, the CDR3 is TGTGCCAGCAGCTTAGTACCCGGAGGGAACTATGGCTACACCTTC. Protein product: CASSLVPGGNYGYTF.

The chain couples TRBV18 to TRBJ2-5; TRBD1 matches 7 bases. The CDR3 is 15 amino acids. V trimming: 3 bases; J trimming: 1 base; junction bases outside the gene matches: 5. The germline gives CDR1 KGHSH, CDR2 LQKENI. The CDR3 loop reads CASSPTGIRQETQYF. The DNA for the CDR3 is TGTGCCAGCTCACCGACAGGGATTCGCCAAGAGACCCAGTACTTC.

The chain links TRBV2 to TRBJ2-7, with D perhaps TRBD2 (6 bases). V was clipped by 6 bases and J by 2 bases, with 14 bases between them. CDR1 and CDR2 from the germline V gene are SNHLY and FYNNEI. The CDR3 totals 14 residues. The CDR3 region has the DNA TGTGCCAGCAGCACTAGGGACTTACCCTACGAGCAGTACGTC. Translating it yields CASSTRDLPYEQYV.

The chain links TRBV13 to TRBJ1-1; 8 nucleotides agree with TRBD1. Germline loops: CDR1 PRHDT, CDR2 FYEKMQ (reference sequence). V gave up 4 bases and J gave up 1 base; unmatched junction bases: 2. The CDR3 has 14 residues. The DNA of the CDR3 is TGTGCCAGCAGCTGGACAGGGAGGAACACTGAAGCTTTCTTT. Its translation is CASSWTGRNTEAFF.

The rearrangement uses TRBV10-3 and TRBJ1-1, with D perhaps TRBD1 (5 bases). The CDR3 length is 16 residues. CDR1 ENHRY and CDR2 SYGVKD come from the germline V gene. The V and J ends lost 7 bases and 1 base respectively, with 19 bases between them. CDR3 sequence: CAIMAGRGIENTEAFF. The CDR3 nucleotides read TGTGCCATCATGGCAGGTCGGGGGATTGAGAACACTGAAGCTTTCTTT.

This clone occurred once. This chain uses TRBV5-1 with TRBJ2-7, with D possibly TRBD2 on 6 matching bases. The length of the CDR3 is 14 residues. V was pared by 2 bases and J by 3 bases, with 12 bases between. CDR1 and CDR2 from the germline V gene are SGHRS and YFSETQ. CDR3 DNA sequence: TGCGCCAGCAGCTTTGGGGGGTTGGGCTACGAGCAGTACTTC. This translates into CASSFGGLGYEQYF.

J is TRBJ2-5 and V is TRBV2; TRBD2 matches at 11 bases. Losses at the gene ends were 6 bases for V and 4 bases for J; bases not matched to a gene: 4. In germline, CDR1 is SNHLY, CDR2 FYNNEI. The CDR3 extends over 14 amino acids. Written as DNA, the CDR3 is TGTGCCAGCAGCCCCGGGACTAGCGGAGAGACCCAGTACTTC. Its protein product is CASSPGTSGETQYF.